Reported below is one T cell receptor beta chain. This record belongs to a study of T cell clones after liver transplantation. Only in-frame clones appear in the TCRdb table, and some are missing; sequencing was by immunoSEQ multiplex PCR. The sample records some 80,000 clones, 80% to 85% being singletons. From germline, CDR1 is MGHDK and CDR2 SYGVNS. The CDR3 runs 14 residues. V lost 2 bases and J 1 base, leaving 8 bases between the germline ends. The sequence was collected from a human patient who received a liver transplant. Some T cells could come from the graft donor. The chain has TRBV25-1 and TRBJ1-1; D gene unclear. Sequenced here: CD4+ T cells from blood, sampled approximately 3.5 years after liver transplant. The CDR3, as DNA: TGTGCCAGCAGTGAAGTCGGGTGGAACACTGAAGCTTTCTTT. Translating gives CASSEVGWNTEAFF.